In its sample, the clone carrying this T cell receptor (beta chain) was seen a few times. Time point reported: newly diagnosed GD, antithyroid drugs for less than 3 months. Following extraction of RNA from PBMCs, that RNA was used to make the TCR library. iRepertoire HTBI primers and Arm-PCR of CDR3 regions built TCR beta libraries. MiXCR, run by TCRdb on the multiplex PCR reads, gives a single entry per CDR3 protein. The data show over 500,000 distinct CDR3 sequences, about 16% seen once. These data originate in a study of regulatory T cells in long-lasting Graves disease. Study summary: Antithyroid drug intake by newly diagnosed Graves' patients had lasted under 3 months.

V lost 3 bases, J lost 0 bases, and 5 bases stayed unmatched. The CDR3 is made up of 15 amino acids. The germline CDR1 and CDR2 sequences are DFQATT and SNEGSKA (reference sequence). The same specimen was also included in a second study, on T cells in Graves' hyperthyroidism and ophthalmopathy. According to that study: Most thyroid-expanded clonotypes above 0.001 were also found in blood.

V is TRBV20-1 and J is TRBJ2-7, with 10 bases matching TRBD1. The specimen was peripheral blood mononuclear cells (PBMCs), collected at new diagnosis, from a patient treated with antithyroid drugs. The clonotype originates from a man aged 18-30 years with Graves disease. CDR3 sequence (DNA): TGCAGTGCTAGGGGAGGACAGGGGGACTCCTACGAGCAGTACTTC. This sequence encodes CSARGGQGDSYEQYF.